This T cell receptor beta chain comes out of a study of T cell responses to AZD1222 COVID-19 vaccine. Method: immunoSEQ multiplex PCR; TCRdb's copy keeps in-frame clones and lacks some. The table has about 140,000 clones, more than 90% seen once. This CDR3 contains 16 residues. Trimming took 2 bases from V and 0 from J, leaving 13 bases between them. CDR1 and CDR2 from the germline V gene are MNHEY and SVGAGI. Study observations and caveats: Females outnumbered males among donors, who were mostly white British; clonal diversity was possibly underestimated. An increase in Spike-specific TCR breadth and depth was observed after two AZD1222 doses. After the peak T cell response, and only then, were repertoires sampled. Variant regions that are unmutated are reportedly the target of nearly half of spike-specific TCRs.

With respect to this clone: The antigen remains undetermined.

This sequence joins TRBV6-5 and TRBJ1-1, with D maybe TRBD1 (6 bases). Source: peripheral blood, taken on day 0 of AZD1222 vaccination. The sequence derives from an adult in good health. DNA for the CDR3: TGTGCCAGCAGTTACATAGGCCAGGGGCTGAACACTGAAGCTTTCTTT. Amino acid sequence: CASSYIGQGLNTEAFF.